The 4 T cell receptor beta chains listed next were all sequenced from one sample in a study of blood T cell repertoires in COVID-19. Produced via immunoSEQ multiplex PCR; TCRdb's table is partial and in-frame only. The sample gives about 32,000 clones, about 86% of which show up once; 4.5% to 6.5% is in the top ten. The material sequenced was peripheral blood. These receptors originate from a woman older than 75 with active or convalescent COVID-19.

This CDR3 is CASSDRWGGIQETQYF. For the CDR3, the DNA is TGTGCCAGCAGCGATAGGTGGGGGGGCATACAAGAGACCCAGTACTTC. This chain connects TRBV11-2 to TRBJ2-5; TRBD2 might be the D (7 bases). The CDR3 spans 16 residues. The germline gives CDR1 SGHAT, CDR2 FQNNGV. Trimming took off 5 bases at V and 2 bases at J, with 18 bases between the two ends.

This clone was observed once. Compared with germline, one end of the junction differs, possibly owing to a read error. CDR3 region: CSVEDIRSGDYEQYF. CDR3 bases: TGCAGCGTCGAAGATATACGCAGCGGGGACTACGAGCAGTACTTC. This chain uses TRBV29-1 with TRBJ2-7; 7 bases align to TRBD2. In germline, CDR1 is SQVTM, CDR2 ANQGSEA. The CDR3 runs to 15 residues.

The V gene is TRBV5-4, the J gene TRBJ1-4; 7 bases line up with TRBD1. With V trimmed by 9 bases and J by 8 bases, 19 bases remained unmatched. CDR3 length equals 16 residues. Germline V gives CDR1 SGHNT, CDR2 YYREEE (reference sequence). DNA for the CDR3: TGTGCCAATACACCGGGACAGAAATCCCTTCCGGAAAAACTGTTTTTT. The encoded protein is CANTPGQKSLPEKLFF.

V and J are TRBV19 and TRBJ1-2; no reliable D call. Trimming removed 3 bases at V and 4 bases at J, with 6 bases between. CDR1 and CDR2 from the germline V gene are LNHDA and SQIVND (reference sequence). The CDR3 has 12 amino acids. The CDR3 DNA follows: TGTGCCAGTAGTATCGCGCCCTATGGCTACACCTTC. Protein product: CASSIAPYGYTF.